One and the same sample provided the 20 T cell receptor beta chains below, sequenced in a study of identical twins. TCRdb re-derived calls from the 5' RACE reads in MiXCR, one entry per CDR3 protein. The table includes 1.5 million to 2 million distinct CDR3 sequences, under 35% detected once. Sequencing was done on a sample of cord blood. The source is a newborn girl in good health.

About this clonotype itself: A read error is possible here, since a much larger clone lies one base away. The rearrangement joins TRBV28 to TRBJ2-7; tentatively, D is TRBD1 (5 bases). Germline V gene lookup returns CDR1 MDHEN and CDR2 SYDVKM. The CDR3 is 15 residues long. The CDR3 here is CASSFATEVSHEQYF. For the CDR3, the DNA is TGTGCCAGCAGTTTCGCGACAGAGGTCTCCCACGAGCAGTACTTC. The entire variable domain, with the rest obtained from reference TRBV28 and TRBJ2-7, is as follows: DVKVTQSSRYLVKRTGEKVFLECVQDMDHENMFWYRQDPGLGLRLIYFSYDVKMKEKGDIPEGYSVSREKKERFSLILESASTNQTSMYLCASSFATEVSHEQYFGPGTRLTVT.

This clonotype was recorded once. The rearrangement links TRBV20-1 to TRBJ1-1; unclear D gene. Germline values: CDR1 DFQATT, CDR2 SNEGSKA (reference sequence). V dropped 0 bases and J dropped 1 base, with 12 bases sitting between them. This CDR3 contains 15 residues. In DNA form, the CDR3 reads TGCAGTGCTAGAGATTCCGGCAGCTCGAACACTGAAGCTTTCTTT. Protein: CSARDSGSSNTEAFF.

This clonotype was observed a few times. The rearrangement links TRBV3-1 to TRBJ1-1, with 10 bases that match TRBD1. The trim removed 5 bases at V and 5 bases at J, leaving 8 bases unmatched. The CDR3 spans 15 residues. Germline CDR1 LGHDT, CDR2 YNNKEL (reference sequence). Written as DNA, the CDR3 is TGTGCCAGCAGCAGACAGACAGGGGGCAGGACTGAAGCTTTCTTT. Its translation is CASSRQTGGRTEAFF.

J is TRBJ2-1 and V is TRBV9; D uncertain. This CDR3 has 16 residues. Germline V gene data show CDR1 as SGDLS and CDR2 as YYNGEE. Trimming removed 0 bases from V and 6 bases from J, with 16 bases in between. CDR3 region: CASSVEFGLVGNEQFF. CDR3 DNA sequence: TGTGCCAGCAGCGTAGAGTTCGGTCTAGTTGGCAATGAGCAGTTCTTC.

V gene TRBV7-7 combines with J gene TRBJ2-1; no clear D gene. The CDR3 is made up of 15 amino acids. The V and J ends lost 4 bases and 0 bases respectively, with 10 bases between them. Germline V CDR1 and CDR2: SSHAT, FNYEAQ (reference sequence). This chain's CDR3 is CASSSVAVSYNEQFF. The CDR3 nucleotides are TGTGCCAGCAGCTCCGTGGCGGTCTCCTACAATGAGCAGTTCTTC. The whole variable domain, filled in from reference TRBV7-7 and TRBJ2-1, reads GAGVSQSPRYKVTKRGQDVTLRCDPISSHATLYWYQQALGQGPEFLTYFNYEAQPDKSGLPSDRFSAERPEGSISTLTIQRTEQRDSAMYRCASSSVAVSYNEQFFGPGTRLTVL.

This clonotype has only a few counts. The chain uses TRBV4-1 and TRBJ2-1, with D possibly matching TRBD1 (6 bases). Trimming removed 4 bases at V and 9 bases at J, with 10 bases between. The CDR3 length is 12 residues. From germline, CDR1 is MGHRA and CDR2 YSYEKL. CDR3: CASSLSRGEQFF. In DNA form, the CDR3 reads TGCGCCAGCAGCCTTTCCAGGGGTGAGCAGTTCTTC.

The chain combines TRBV6-6 with TRBJ2-7; 10 bases match TRBD1. This CDR3 spans 14 amino acids. In germline, CDR1 is MNHNY, CDR2 SVGAGI (reference sequence). Germline trimming cut 2 bases from V and 6 bases from J; bases unmatched to any gene: 4. The CDR3 DNA sequence: TGTGCCAGCAGTTACGGGACAGGGGTGGGCGAGCAGTACTTC. It specifies CASSYGTGVGEQYF.

The V gene is TRBV10-3, the J gene TRBJ2-5, with a possible D match to TRBD1 (6 bases). V gave up 3 bases and J gave up 11 bases, with 16 bases separating them. CDR1 is ENHRY and CDR2 is SYGVKD in the germline V gene. This CDR3 spans 13 amino acids. CDR3 DNA sequence: TGTGCCATCAGTGAAGGACGGGACAATGAGCAGTACTTC. As protein: CAISEGRDNEQYF.

As concerns this clonotype: The final CDR3 position lacks the conserved phenylalanine or tryptophan, pointing to a likely read error. This sequence joins TRBV6-6 and TRBJ2-1; 9 bases are shared with TRBD2. CDR3 length equals 15 residues. Looked up from germline, CDR1 is MNHNY and CDR2 is SVGAGI (reference sequence). J lost 4 bases, V lost 5 bases, and 6 bases had no gene match. CDR3 amino acids: CASSGSGGGYNEQFL. Here the CDR3 DNA reads TGTGCCAGCAGTGGTAGCGGGGGAGGGTACAATGAGCAGTTCCTC.

The rearrangement uses TRBV25-1 and TRBJ2-5; either TRBD1 or TRBD2 may fit D (5 bases each). Trimming took 4 bases from V and 4 from J, leaving 16 bases between them. The CDR3 is 15 residues long. CDR1 MGHDK and CDR2 SYGVNS come from the germline V gene. DNA of the CDR3: TGTGCCAGCAGTGTTACCGGGGACCTTACAGAGACCCAGTACTTC. It specifies CASSVTGDLTETQYF.

The chain recombines TRBV14 with TRBJ1-1; tentative D call: TRBD1 (5 bases). Trimming removed 1 base at V and 1 base at J, with 13 bases between. This CDR3 has 16 residues. Germline V CDR1 and CDR2: SGHDN, FVKESK. CDR3 nucleotide sequence: TGTGCCAGCAGCCAAGGTTGGGGGAGGGGGAACACTGAAGCTTTCTTT. Amino acids: CASSQGWGRGNTEAFF.

This clonotype has a handful of counts. Here the CDR3 DNA reads TGCGCCAGCAGTCACGGGCAGAGCTCCTACGAGCAGTACTTC. Amino acids: CASSHGQSSYEQYF. The V gene is TRBV23-1, the J gene TRBJ2-7; no reliable D call. Being an ORF, TRBV23-1 has a function that is uncertain. This CDR3 comprises 14 residues. Trimming removed 3 bases from V and 0 bases from J, with 9 bases in between.

The chain links TRBV28 to TRBJ2-5, with 13 nucleotides matching TRBD2. From germline, CDR1 is MDHEN and CDR2 SYDVKM. The CDR3 is 14 amino acids. The trim removed 9 bases at V and 11 bases at J, leaving 12 bases unmatched. CDR3 nucleotides: TGTGCCAGTATACGGACTAGCGGGAGTGGTGAGCAGTACTTC. Translation: CASIRTSGSGEQYF.

This clonotype was counted only a few times. The chain recombines TRBV7-2 with TRBJ2-3, with a possible D match to TRBD2 (5 bases). V was pared by 5 bases and J by 4 bases, with 16 bases between. Per germline, CDR1 SGHTA and CDR2 FQGNSA. This CDR3 contains 15 residues. CDR3 sequence reads: CASSRTVSSPDTQYF. In DNA, the CDR3 is TGTGCCAGCAGCCGTACGGTGTCTAGCCCAGATACGCAGTATTTT.

This clonotype was detected only a few times. The chain carries TRBV20-1 and TRBJ1-2; 7 bases are shared with TRBD1. Germline CDR1 reads DFQATT; CDR2 reads SNEGSKA (reference sequence). This CDR3 spans 12 amino acids. The junction had 4 bases not matched to a gene; V was cut back by 5 bases and J by 4 bases. CDR3 coding DNA: TGCAGTGCTTATGACAGGGCCTATGGCTACACCTTC. Translation: CSAYDRAYGYTF.

CDR3 bases: TGCAGTGCTAGGAGGACAGCTTTTAATGAAAAACTGTTTTTT. It encodes CSARRTAFNEKLFF. The chain uses TRBV20-1 and TRBJ1-4, with D perhaps TRBD1 (6 bases). Trimming removed 3 bases at V and 4 bases at J, with 12 bases between. The CDR3 is made up of 14 amino acids. The V gene's germline CDR1 is DFQATT and CDR2 SNEGSKA (reference sequence).

The chain is built from TRBV5-1 and TRBJ2-3, with 7 nucleotides matching TRBD2. The V and J ends lost 3 bases and 0 bases, in that order; junction bases with no gene match: 10. The CDR3 spans 17 residues. Germline values: CDR1 SGHRS, CDR2 YFSETQ. CDR3 residues: CASSSINLAASTDTQYF. The CDR3 region has the DNA TGCGCCAGCAGCTCAATTAATCTAGCGGCTAGCACAGATACGCAGTATTTT.

To note about this clonotype: With a much larger clone just one base away, this may be a read error. J is TRBJ2-3 and V is TRBV5-1; the D is unclear. Germline V gene lookup returns CDR1 SGHRS and CDR2 YFSETQ. The V end lost 2 bases, the J end lost 0 bases, and 7 bases lay between the germline ends. The CDR3 covers 14 residues. CDR3 nucleotides: TGCGCCAGCAGCTTTGTCTGGAGCACAGATACGCAGTATTTT. This codes for CASSFVWSTDTQYF.

This rearrangement joins TRBV20-1 to TRBJ2-5; D perhaps matches TRBD1 (7 bases). The CDR3 length is 16 residues. Between the trimmed V and J ends, which lost 0 bases and 2 bases, there was a span of 16 bases. CDR1 is DFQATT and CDR2 is SNEGSKA in the germline V gene (reference sequence). The CDR3 sequence: CSARDRTRGRQETQYF. CDR3 coding DNA: TGCAGTGCTAGAGATCGTACCAGGGGGAGGCAAGAGACCCAGTACTTC.

Concerning this clonotype itself: This could be a read error, since a much larger clone is one nucleotide away. The V gene is TRBV25-1, the J gene TRBJ1-2; D might be TRBD1 (5 bases). The CDR3 contains 11 residues. CDR1 MGHDK and CDR2 SYGVNS come from the germline V gene. In nucleotides, the CDR3 is TGTGCCAGCTGGGACGGCTATAGCTACACCTTC. It specifies CASWDGYSYTF.